The clone carrying this T cell receptor (beta chain) has ten or more counts. Clones were read by immunoSEQ multiplex PCR, and TCRdb kept only the in-frame ones, dropping some. This table has some 1 million clones, approximately 68% appearing once. The germline V gene has CDR1 LNHDA and CDR2 SQIVND (reference sequence). V dropped 5 bases and J dropped 4 bases, with 18 bases sitting between them. The CDR3 is made up of 16 amino acids. This entry belongs to a study of shared clonotypes between healthy human individuals. The J gene is TRBJ1-5, the V gene TRBV19, with D perhaps matching TRBD1 (5 bases). The clonotype originates from a man aged 18 to 30 in good health. Sequenced: memory CD4+ T cells sorted from blood. Sample subset: CD45RA-negative fraction. CDR3 protein: CASSGVRGGGNQPQHF. CDR3 bases: TGTGCCAGTAGTGGCGTAAGGGGCGGTGGGAATCAGCCCCAGCATTTT.